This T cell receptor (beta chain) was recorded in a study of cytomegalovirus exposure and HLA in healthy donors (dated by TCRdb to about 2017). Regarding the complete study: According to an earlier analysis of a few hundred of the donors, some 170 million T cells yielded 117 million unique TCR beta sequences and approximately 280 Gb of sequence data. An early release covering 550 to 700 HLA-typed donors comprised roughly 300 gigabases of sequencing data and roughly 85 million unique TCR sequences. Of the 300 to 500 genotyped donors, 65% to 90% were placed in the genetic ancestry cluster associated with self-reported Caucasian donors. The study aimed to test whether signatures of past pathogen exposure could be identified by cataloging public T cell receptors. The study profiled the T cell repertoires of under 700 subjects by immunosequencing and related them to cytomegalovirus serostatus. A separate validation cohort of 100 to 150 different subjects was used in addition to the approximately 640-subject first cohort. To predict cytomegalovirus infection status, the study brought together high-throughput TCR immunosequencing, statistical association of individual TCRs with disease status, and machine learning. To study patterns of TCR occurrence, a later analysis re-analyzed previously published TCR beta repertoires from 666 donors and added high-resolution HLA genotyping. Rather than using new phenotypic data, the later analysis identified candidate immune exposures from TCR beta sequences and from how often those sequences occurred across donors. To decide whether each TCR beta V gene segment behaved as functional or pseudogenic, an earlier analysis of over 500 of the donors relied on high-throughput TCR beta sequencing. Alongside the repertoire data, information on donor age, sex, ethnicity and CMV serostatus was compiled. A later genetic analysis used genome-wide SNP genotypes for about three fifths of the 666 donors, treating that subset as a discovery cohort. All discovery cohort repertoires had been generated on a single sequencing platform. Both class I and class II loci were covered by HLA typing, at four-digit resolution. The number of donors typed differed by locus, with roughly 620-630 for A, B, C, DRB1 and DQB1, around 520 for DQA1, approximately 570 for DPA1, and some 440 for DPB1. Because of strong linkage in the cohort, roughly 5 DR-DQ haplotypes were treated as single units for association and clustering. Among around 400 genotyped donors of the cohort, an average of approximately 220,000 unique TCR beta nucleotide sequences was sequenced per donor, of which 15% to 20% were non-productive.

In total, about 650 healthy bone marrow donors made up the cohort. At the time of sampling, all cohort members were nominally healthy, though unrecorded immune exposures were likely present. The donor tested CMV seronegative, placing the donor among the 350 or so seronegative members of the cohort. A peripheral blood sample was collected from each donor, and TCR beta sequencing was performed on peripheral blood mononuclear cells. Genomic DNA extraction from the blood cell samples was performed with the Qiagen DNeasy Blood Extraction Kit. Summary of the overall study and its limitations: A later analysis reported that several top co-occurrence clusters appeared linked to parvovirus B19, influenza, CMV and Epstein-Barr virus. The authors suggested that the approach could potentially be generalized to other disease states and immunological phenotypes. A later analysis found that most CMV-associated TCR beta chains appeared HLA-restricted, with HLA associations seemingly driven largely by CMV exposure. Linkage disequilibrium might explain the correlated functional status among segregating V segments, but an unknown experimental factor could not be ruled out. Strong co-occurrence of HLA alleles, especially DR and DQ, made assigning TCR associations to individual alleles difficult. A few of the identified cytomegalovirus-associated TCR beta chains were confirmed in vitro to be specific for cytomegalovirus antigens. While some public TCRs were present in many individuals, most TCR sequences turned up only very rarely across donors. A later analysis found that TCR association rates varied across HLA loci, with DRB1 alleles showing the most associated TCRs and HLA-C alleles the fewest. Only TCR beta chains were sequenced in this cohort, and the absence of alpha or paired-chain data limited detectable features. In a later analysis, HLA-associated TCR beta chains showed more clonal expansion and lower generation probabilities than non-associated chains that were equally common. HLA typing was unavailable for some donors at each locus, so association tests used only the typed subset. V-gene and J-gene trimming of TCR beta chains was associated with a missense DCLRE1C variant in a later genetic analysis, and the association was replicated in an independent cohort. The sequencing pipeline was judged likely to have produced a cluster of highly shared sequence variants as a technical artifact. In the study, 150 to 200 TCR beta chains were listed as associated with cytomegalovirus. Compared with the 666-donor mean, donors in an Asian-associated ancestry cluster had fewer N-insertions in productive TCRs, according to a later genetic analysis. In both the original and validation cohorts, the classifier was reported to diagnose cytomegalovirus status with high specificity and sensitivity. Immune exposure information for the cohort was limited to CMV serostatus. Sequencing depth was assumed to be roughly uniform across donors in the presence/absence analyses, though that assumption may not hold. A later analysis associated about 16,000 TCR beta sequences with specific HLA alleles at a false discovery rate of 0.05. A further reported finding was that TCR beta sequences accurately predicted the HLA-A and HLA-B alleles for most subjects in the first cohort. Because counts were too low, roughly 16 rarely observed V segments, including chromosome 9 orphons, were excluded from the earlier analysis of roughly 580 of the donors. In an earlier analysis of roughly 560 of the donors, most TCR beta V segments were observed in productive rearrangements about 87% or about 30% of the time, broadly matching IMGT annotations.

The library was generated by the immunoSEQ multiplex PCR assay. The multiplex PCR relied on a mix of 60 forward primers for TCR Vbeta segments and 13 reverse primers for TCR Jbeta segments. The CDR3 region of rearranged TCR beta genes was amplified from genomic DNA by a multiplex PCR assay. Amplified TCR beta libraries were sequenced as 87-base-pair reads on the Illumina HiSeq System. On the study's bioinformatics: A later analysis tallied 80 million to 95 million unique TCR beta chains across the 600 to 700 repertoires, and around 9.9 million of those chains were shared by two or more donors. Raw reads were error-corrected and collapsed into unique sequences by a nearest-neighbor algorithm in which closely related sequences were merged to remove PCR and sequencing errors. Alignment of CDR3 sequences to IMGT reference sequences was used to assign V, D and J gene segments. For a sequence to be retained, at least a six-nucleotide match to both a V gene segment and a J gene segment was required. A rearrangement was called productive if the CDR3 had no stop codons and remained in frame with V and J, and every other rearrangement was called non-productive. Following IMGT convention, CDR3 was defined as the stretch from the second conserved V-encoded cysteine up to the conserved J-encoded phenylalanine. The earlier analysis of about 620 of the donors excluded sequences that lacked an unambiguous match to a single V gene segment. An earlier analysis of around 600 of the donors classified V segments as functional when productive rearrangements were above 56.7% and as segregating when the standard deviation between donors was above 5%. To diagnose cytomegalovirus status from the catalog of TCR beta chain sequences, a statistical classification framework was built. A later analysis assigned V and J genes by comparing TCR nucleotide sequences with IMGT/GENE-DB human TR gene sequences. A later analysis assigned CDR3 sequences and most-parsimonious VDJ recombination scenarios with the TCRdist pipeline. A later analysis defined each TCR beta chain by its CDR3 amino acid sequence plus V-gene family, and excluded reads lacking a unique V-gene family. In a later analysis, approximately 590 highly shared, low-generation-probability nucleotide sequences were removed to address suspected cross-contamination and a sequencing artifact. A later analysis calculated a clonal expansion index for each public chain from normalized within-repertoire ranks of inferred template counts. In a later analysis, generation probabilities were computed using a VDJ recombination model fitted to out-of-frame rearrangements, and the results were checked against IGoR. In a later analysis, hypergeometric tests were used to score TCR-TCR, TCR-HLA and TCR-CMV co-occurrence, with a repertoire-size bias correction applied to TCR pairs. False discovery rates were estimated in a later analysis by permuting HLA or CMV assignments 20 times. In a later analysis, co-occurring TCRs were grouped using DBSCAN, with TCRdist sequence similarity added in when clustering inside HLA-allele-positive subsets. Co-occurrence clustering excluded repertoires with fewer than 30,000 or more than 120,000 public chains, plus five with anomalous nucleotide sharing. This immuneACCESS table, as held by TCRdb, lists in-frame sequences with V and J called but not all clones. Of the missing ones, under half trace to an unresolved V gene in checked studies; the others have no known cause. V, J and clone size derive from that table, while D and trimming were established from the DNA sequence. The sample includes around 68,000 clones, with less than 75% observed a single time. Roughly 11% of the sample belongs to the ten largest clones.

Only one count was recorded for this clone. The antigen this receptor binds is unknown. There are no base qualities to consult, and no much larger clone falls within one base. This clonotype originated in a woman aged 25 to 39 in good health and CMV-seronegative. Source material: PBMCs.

The nucleotide sequence reads as follows: TGTGCCAGTAGTGTCGGGACACCCCAGCTGTTTTTT. Translated, this is CASSVGTPQLFF. The chain links TRBV19 with TRBJ2-2; a weak D assignment points to TRBD1 (6 bases agree). The germline V gene encodes CDR1 LNHDA and CDR2 SQIVND (reference sequence). A distance of 13 bases separates the germline ends of V and J, which lose 5 bases and 12 bases respectively. There are 12 amino acids in the CDR3, from cysteine to phenylalanine inclusive. Only CDR3 DNA remains: 36 bases, in frame from the first base.